These 13 T cell receptor beta chains originate from one sample sequenced in a study of cytomegalovirus exposure and HLA in healthy donors. PCR amplification relied on 60 Vbeta primers (plus 13 Jbeta primers). The data were produced by immunoSEQ multiplex PCR, yet TCRdb's version contains in-frame clones alone and is incomplete. The table has some 160,000 clones, over 75% seen once; the top ten hold over 2%. Sequencing used PBMCs. The receptor set was obtained from a man in his fifties or sixties in good health and CMV-seronegative.

The V and J genes are TRBV4-3 and TRBJ1-3, with a tentative D call TRBD1 (6 bases). There are 18 residues in the CDR3. The V end lost 0 bases, the J end lost 0 bases, and 15 bases lay between the germline ends. Germline assignment: CDR1 LGHNA and CDR2 YSLEER. In DNA, the CDR3 is TGCGCCAGCAGCCAAGATTTTCGACAGGAGAGCTCTGGAAACACCATATATTTT. It yields the protein CASSQDFRQESSGNTIYF.

Concerning this clone itself: One end of the junction varies from germline; a read error may be responsible. The chain recombines TRBV5-1 with TRBJ2-2; 7 bases are shared with TRBD2. Per the germline V gene, CDR1 is SGHRS and CDR2 is YFSETQ. This CDR3 is 15 amino acids long. CDR3 in amino acids: CASSLSGGNAGELFF. CDR3 bases: TGCGCCAGCAGCTTATCCGGGGGGAACGCCGGGGAGCTGTTTTTT.

The genes are TRBV11-3 and TRBJ2-1; unclear D gene. The CDR3 runs to 13 residues. The germline V and J ends were trimmed by 1 base and 5 bases, with 6 bases remaining between them. CDR1 SGHNT and CDR2 YENEEA come from the germline V gene. CDR3 in DNA: TGTGCCAGCAGCTTAGCAGCGAACAATGAGCAGTTCTTC. Translating it yields CASSLAANNEQFF.

This chain joins TRBV6-1 and TRBJ2-7; TRBD1 aligns across 8 bases. V lost 6 bases and J lost 4; bases outside the gene matches: 5. Per germline, CDR1 MNHNS and CDR2 SASEGT. This CDR3 contains 13 residues. CDR3 loop: CASSQQGVYEQYF. The CDR3 DNA sequence: TGTGCCAGCAGCCAACAGGGGGTATACGAGCAGTACTTC.

The V gene is TRBV6-5, the J gene TRBJ1-5; D not resolved. With 8 bases removed from V and 2 bases from J, the gap between germline ends came to 7 bases. This CDR3 is 12 amino acids long. From germline, CDR1 is MNHEY and CDR2 SVGAGI. The CDR3 nucleotides read TGTGCCAGCGGGAGGGGCAATCAGCCCCAGCATTTT. This sequence encodes CASGRGNQPQHF.

The chain recombines TRBV7-2 with TRBJ1-2; TRBD1 agrees at 8 bases. CDR1 and CDR2 from the germline V gene are SGHTA and FQGNSA. Trimming took 0 bases from V and 8 from J; bases not matched to a gene: 5. The CDR3 loop spans 14 amino acids. The CDR3 DNA reads as TGTGCCAGCAGCTTAGCGGGTCAGGGGGCCGGCTACACCTTC. This sequence encodes CASSLAGQGAGYTF.

CDR3 sequence (DNA): TGTGCCAGCAGCTTGGGGACTAGCGGGGGGTACAATGAGCAGTTCTTC. Amino acids: CASSLGTSGGYNEQFF. V usage is TRBV5-4 and J usage is TRBJ2-1, with 14 bases that match TRBD2. The germline V gene encodes CDR1 SGHNT and CDR2 YYREEE (reference sequence). Trimming removed 0 bases from V and 4 bases from J; junction bases left unmatched: 0. The CDR3 loop spans 16 amino acids.

V and J are TRBV7-9 and TRBJ2-7, with 9 bases that match TRBD1. V trimming: 5 bases; J trimming: 3 bases; junction bases outside the gene matches: 11. The CDR3 loop spans 16 amino acids. Germline values: CDR1 SEHNR, CDR2 FQNEAQ (reference sequence). CDR3 DNA: TGTGCCAGCAGCCTCGACAGGACAGGGGTCATCTACGAGCAGTACTTC. Its translation is CASSLDRTGVIYEQYF.

This clone was picked up a small number of times. V gene TRBV6-1 combines with J gene TRBJ1-4, with 8 bases aligning to TRBD1. The CDR3 totals 16 residues. V lost 4 bases, J lost 3 bases, and 7 bases stayed unmatched. Germline lookup yields CDR1 MNHNS and CDR2 SASEGT. CDR3: CASSVDRALANEKLFF. Here the CDR3 DNA reads TGTGCCAGCAGTGTGGACAGGGCCCTAGCTAATGAAAAACTGTTTTTT.

The gene calls are TRBV7-3 and TRBJ2-1, with 14 bases aligning to TRBD2. This CDR3 comprises 14 residues. Germline CDR1 and CDR2: SGHTA and FQGTGA. J gave up 13 bases and V 5 bases, and 7 bases lay outside the gene matches. The CDR3 region has the DNA TGTGCCAGCAGCGGGGAGGGACTAGCGGGAGTTCAGTTCTTC. Protein sequence: CASSGEGLAGVQFF.

The gene calls are TRBV14 and TRBJ2-3, with D possibly being TRBD1 (6 bases). The germline V and J ends were trimmed by 0 bases and 2 bases, with 12 bases remaining between them. From germline, CDR1 is SGHDN and CDR2 FVKESK. This CDR3 spans 16 amino acids. The CDR3 nucleotides read TGTGCCAGCAGCCAAGATCGGGACATTTTCACAGATACGCAGTATTTT. This encodes CASSQDRDIFTDTQYF.

The V and J genes are TRBV5-4 and TRBJ2-5, with D possibly matching TRBD2 (6 bases). CDR3 length equals 14 residues. Germline V gene lookup returns CDR1 SGHNT and CDR2 YYREEE (reference sequence). V was clipped by 0 bases and J by 5 bases, with 11 bases between them. The chain's CDR3 is CASSLDPGRETQYF. DNA of the CDR3: TGTGCCAGCAGCTTGGATCCAGGGAGGGAGACCCAGTACTTC.

This clone was seen once. This chain links TRBV18 with TRBJ1-1; a weak D match, TRBD1 (6 bases). The CDR3 covers 15 residues. V lost 4 bases and J lost 1, with 13 bases in between. Germline CDR1 KGHSH, CDR2 LQKENI. CDR3 in DNA: TGTGCCAGCTCACTCCGACAGGACCCGAACACTGAAGCTTTCTTT. Protein: CASSLRQDPNTEAFF.